This TCR beta chain was observed in a study of cytomegalovirus exposure and HLA in healthy donors. The CDR3 has 15 residues. V was clipped by 1 base and J by 5 bases, with 15 bases between them. CDR1 and CDR2 from the germline V gene are SGHTA and FQGNSA. All the people who gave samples were healthy bone marrow donors. This PCR relied on a set of 60 Vbeta primers and 13 Jbeta primers. The protocol was immunoSEQ multiplex PCR, while the TCRdb copy is restricted to in-frame clones and leaves out a portion. The sample has around 64,000 clones; approximately 60% are singletons. Comments on this clone: Its target is not known.

Findings and limits, study-wide: For presence/absence analyses, sequencing depth was assumed to be roughly uniform across donors.

This TCR came from a woman in her fifties or sixties in good health and CMV-seronegative. Source material: PBMCs. The rearrangement joins TRBV7-2 to TRBJ2-7; D may be TRBD2 (7 bases). CDR3 amino acids: CASSLVGGGPHEQYF. CDR3 coding DNA: TGTGCCAGCAGCTTAGTAGGGGGAGGGCCGCACGAGCAGTACTTC.